This is a list of T cell receptor beta chains from one sample in a study of OX40 agonist ivuxolimab in advanced cancers. Here immunoSEQ multiplex PCR was the method, and the copy in TCRdb shows in-frame clones only, minus some. Of about 150,000 clones listed, 90% to 95% are singletons. Sequences were derived from CD4+ or CD8+ T cells sorted from blood, sampled in a trial of the OX40 agonist ivuxolimab. Source of these receptors: an adult with an advanced solid tumor such as melanoma, head and neck, liver or kidney cancer. CDR3s include the opening cysteine and the closing phenylalanine or tryptophan. D genes are given only for firm matches. Rows give clone size only sometimes, using once, few, many, or a class for an expanded clone.

j_call	clone_size	v_call	d_call	cdr3_aa	cdr3_nt
TRBJ1-1	few	TRBV7-6	NA	CASSPTLNTEAFF	TGTGCCAGCAGCCCAACATTGAACACTGAAGCTTTCTTT
TRBJ1-3	NA	TRBV6-5	NA	CASSYSSQLGNTIYF	TGTGCCAGCAGTTACTCGTCGCAGCTAGGAAACACCATATATTTT
TRBJ2-3	NA	TRBV5-1	NA	CASSRANGQLVDTQYF	TGCGCCAGCAGCCGGGCTAACGGACAGTTAGTGGATACGCAGTATTTT
TRBJ1-2	NA	TRBV7-6	NA	CASSLVQGPNYGYTF	TGTGCCAGCAGCTTAGTCCAGGGACCCAACTATGGCTACACCTTC
TRBJ2-1	NA	TRBV27	TRBD2	CASSLWLAGKNEQFF	TGTGCCAGCAGTTTATGGCTAGCGGGAAAGAATGAGCAGTTCTTC
TRBJ1-2	NA	TRBV9	NA	CASSVDSSLNYGYTF	TGTGCCAGCAGCGTAGACAGCAGCCTTAACTATGGCTACACCTTC
TRBJ2-7	NA	TRBV5-1	TRBD2	CASSSLAGPSYEQYF	TGCGCCAGCAGCTCCTTAGCGGGCCCCTCCTACGAGCAGTACTTC
TRBJ2-3	once	TRBV5-1	TRBD2	CASSLGGSGPDTQYF	TGCGCCAGCAGCTTGGGCGGGAGCGGCCCAGATACGCAGTATTTT
TRBJ1-5	NA	TRBV11-2	TRBD1	CASSKDREQPQHF	TGTGCCAGCAGCAAAGACAGGGAGCAGCCCCAGCATTTT
TRBJ2-7	NA	TRBV5-4	TRBD2	CASSLGTSADSYEQYF	TGTGCCAGCAGCTTGGGGACTAGCGCCGACTCCTACGAGCAGTACTTC
TRBJ2-4	NA	TRBV7-2	NA	CASTSGAPGNIQYF	TGTGCCTCAACCTCGGGGGCTCCGGGAAACATTCAGTACTTC
TRBJ1-3	NA	TRBV30	NA	CAFTPAASGNTIYF	TGTGCCTTCACTCCGGCTGCCTCTGGAAACACCATATATTTT
TRBJ1-5	NA	TRBV6-1	TRBD1	CASSEGGQGQGYQPQHF	TGTGCCAGCAGTGAAGGAGGGCAGGGACAGGGGTATCAGCCCCAGCATTTT
TRBJ2-7	NA	TRBV28	NA	CASSLGGIKPYEQYF	TGTGCCAGCAGTTTAGGCGGGATTAAACCCTACGAGCAGTACTTC
TRBJ2-7	once	TRBV13	NA	CASSSSSGEQYF	TGTGCCAGCAGCTCGTCCTCAGGGGAGCAGTACTTC
TRBJ1-1	NA	TRBV5-1	TRBD1	CASSVQGARSTEAFF	TGCGCCAGCAGCGTACAGGGGGCTCGGAGTACTGAAGCTTTCTTT
TRBJ1-5	NA	TRBV2	NA	CASSSQGRDQPQHF	TGTGCCAGCAGTTCCCAGGGAAGGGATCAGCCCCAGCATTTT